This entry concerns a single T cell receptor beta chain. Its specificity is not known. The assay was immunoSEQ multiplex PCR, and TCRdb's table has in-frame clones only and misses some. Of 150,000 or so clones listed, over 90% are singletons. The sample belongs to a study of T cell responses to AZD1222 COVID-19 vaccine. Study-level points and caveats: Mostly white British, mostly female donors; authors suggested clonal diversity may be underestimated. Recipients of two AZD1222 doses showed rising Spike-specific TCR breadth and depth. The repertoires were collected only after the peak T cell response. The CD4 TCRs associated with vaccination extended across spike and predominated at 160-218 and 743-854.

V shed 9 bases and J 7 bases; nucleotides not matched to a gene: 8. Germline V gives CDR1 SNHLY, CDR2 FYNNEI. CDR3 length equals 12 residues. This chain uses TRBV2 with TRBJ1-2; 7 positions match TRBD1. The sequence derives from an adult in good health. Source: peripheral blood, taken on day 0 of AZD1222 vaccination. This CDR3 reads CARGDSSPGYTF. The CDR3 DNA is TGTGCCAGGGGGGACAGCTCTCCTGGCTACACCTTC. Drawing the rest from reference TRBV2 and TRBJ1-2, the complete variable domain is EPEVTQTPSHQVTQMGQEVILRCVPISNHLYFYWYRQILGQKVEFLVSFYNNEISEKSEIFDDQFSVERPDGSNFTLKIRSTKLEDSAMYFCARGDSSPGYTFGSGTRLTVV.